This T cell receptor beta chain was identified during a study of blood T cell repertoires in COVID-19 (dated by TCRdb to 2020 to 2022). In terms of the full investigation: Collaborator samples came from the United States, Italy and Spain and covered acute and convalescent phases of COVID-19. Where available, HLA class I and class II types were obtained from metadata supplied by the sample provider rather than from assay-based typing. Nearly every sample came with metadata listing a de-identified subject ID, COVID-19 status, age in years and sex. A freely available public database, intended as a resource for researchers studying the immune response to SARS-CoV-2, is where the repertoires were released. The prospective study material was composed of cDNA or gDNA derived from T cells, B-cell-depleted T cells, or PBMCs. Samples were obtained from the ongoing ImmuneRACE study (first 160 participants) and from over 1,000 subjects provided by 6 global collaborators. Deeply sampled blood TCRbeta repertoires from subjects exposed to, actively infected with, or recovered from COVID-19 were included in the dataset.

For CDR1 and CDR2, the germline V gene lists SGHTA and FQGNSA. The V end loses 5 bases and the J end loses 14 bases, and a stretch of 21 bases separates them. The CDR3 has 13 amino acids, counting the end cysteine and phenylalanine. Kept here is only the CDR3 DNA, which spans 39 bases and is read in frame from base 1. The immunoSEQ Assay, a bias-controlled multiplex PCR, was used to amplify TCRbeta CDR3 regions from genomic DNA. The paper's processing steps were these. Nucleated cell counts per sample were estimated from amplification of reference gene primers within the assay. To quantify the absolute abundance of each unique TCRbeta CDR3 rearrangement, sequence reads were collapsed and filtered. For each sample, productive Simpson clonality was calculated by taking the square root of Simpson's diversity index across productive rearrangements. The immuneACCESS repertoire file appears here via TCRdb, limited to in-frame rearrangements. These files lack a portion of the clones; in checked studies, under half of the deficit traces to unresolved V genes, and the cause of the others is not known. V and J calls and clone size are copied from that table; D and trimming were computed from the DNA. The sample contains 300,000 to 400,000 clones, approximately 88% of them found a single time. The top ten clonotypes cover around 1.6% of the sample.

On this clone: Its antigen remains unidentified. No base quality values were provided; no much bigger clone lies one nucleotide off.

One collaborating source in Seattle enrolled patients during active infection and followed them longitudinally through the course of disease. The collaborating institutions used their own protocols to collect whole blood in K2EDTA tubes. For TCRbeta analysis, collaborators shipped samples as frozen whole blood, isolated PBMCs, or DNA extracted from either of those sample types. On the study overall, not on this receptor specifically: The amount of clinical and demographic metadata varied by source and participant and was provided uncurated.

The V and J segments used are TRBV7-2 and TRBJ1-2; a confident D gene designation cannot be given. The sequenced material came from peripheral blood. This TCR came from a woman under 40 with COVID-19, enrolled during active disease. The nucleotide sequence reads as follows: TGTGCCAGCAGCCCAAAACTGGTCTCTCCATGGACCTTC. Translation gives CASSPKLVSPWTF.